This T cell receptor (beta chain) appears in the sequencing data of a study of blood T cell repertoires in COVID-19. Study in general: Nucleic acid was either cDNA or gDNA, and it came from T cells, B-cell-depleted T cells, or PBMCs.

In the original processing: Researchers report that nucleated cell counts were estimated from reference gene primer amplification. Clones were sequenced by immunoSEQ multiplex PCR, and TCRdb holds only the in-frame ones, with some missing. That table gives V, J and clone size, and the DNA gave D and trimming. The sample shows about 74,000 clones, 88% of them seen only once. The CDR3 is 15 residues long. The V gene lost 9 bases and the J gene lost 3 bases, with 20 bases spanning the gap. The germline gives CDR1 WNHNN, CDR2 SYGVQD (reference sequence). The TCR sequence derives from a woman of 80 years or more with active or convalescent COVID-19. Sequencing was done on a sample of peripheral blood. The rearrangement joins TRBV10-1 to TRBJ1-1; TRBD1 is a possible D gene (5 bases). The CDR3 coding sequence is TGCGCCAGTTATTCAGGGTTGTATGGGGACACTGAAGCTTTCTTT. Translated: CASYSGLYGDTEAFF.